This is a list of T cell receptor beta chains from one sample in a study of monozygotic twins with inflammatory bowel disease. Reanalyzing the 5' RACE reads, TCRdb keeps one entry per CDR3 protein, without DNA. This specimen shows roughly 330,000 distinct CDR3 sequences; the ten leading clones hold over 2%. Sequencing was done on a sample of blood. These receptors were taken from a human donor with ulcerative colitis or Crohn's disease, or a healthy co-twin of an affected twin (not recorded which). Each CDR3 is given with its conserved first and last residue. Fields, in order: CDR3 length, V gene, J gene, CDR3 protein.

15	TRBV10-1	TRBJ2-7	CASSESRRQGNEQYF
17	TRBV5-1	TRBJ2-3	CASPHGGQISLTDTQYF
15	TRBV6-2/TRBV6-3	TRBJ2-5	CASSYVGDRSETQYF
14	TRBV7-2	TRBJ2-2	CASSVRWGPGELFF
13	TRBV4-1	TRBJ1-2	CASSQDYAREYTF
13	TRBV29-1	TRBJ1-3	CSGGGTSGNTIYF
15	TRBV6-1	TRBJ2-7	CASSKPGLATGEQYF
12	TRBV6-2/TRBV6-3	TRBJ2-7	CASRQGFHEQYF
16	TRBV20-1	TRBJ2-7	CSASKGLAGTPYEQYF
12	TRBV20-1	TRBJ1-6	CSVWGHNSPLHF
17	TRBV12-3/TRBV12-4	TRBJ2-6	CASSGGQGYSGANVLTF
14	TRBV20-1	TRBJ2-1	CSARDEGSYNEQFF
12	TRBV20-1	TRBJ2-3	CSALLAGDTQYF
19	TRBV3-1	TRBJ2-1	CASSQEPPRGGRIYNEQFF
16	TRBV5-6	TRBJ2-3	CASSATGTPGMDTQYF
13	TRBV4-1	TRBJ1-6	CASSQEVLMTLHF
17	TRBV6-2/TRBV6-3	TRBJ2-2	CASTRHQTSANTGELFF
13	TRBV5-1	TRBJ2-3	CASTTRGVDTQYF
12	TRBV20-1	TRBJ2-4	CSARAGGDIQYF
13	TRBV4-1	TRBJ2-3	CASSQASEVTQYF
13	TRBV24-1	TRBJ1-1	CATKTGENTEAFF
15	TRBV28	TRBJ1-3	CASSSGPGRGNTIYF
14	TRBV12-3/TRBV12-4	TRBJ2-7	CASRPGGSSGEQYF
12	TRBV6-1	TRBJ2-5	CASSEALRGQYF
14	TRBV2	TRBJ1-1	CASERTGGNTEAFF
15	TRBV20-1	TRBJ1-1	CSASSRGVMNTEAFF
20	TRBV20-1	TRBJ2-7	CSARDSPGGLAGGKTYEQYF
16	TRBV6-4	TRBJ2-6	CASSDQQGSGANVLTF
12	TRBV20-1	TRBJ2-7	CSASDNIYEQYF
12	TRBV7-9	TRBJ2-7	CASSTIDYEQYF
16	TRBV19	TRBJ2-1	CASSLPAVGSYNEQFF
14	TRBV20-1	TRBJ2-5	CSAIPAKGQETQYF
14	TRBV5-4	TRBJ1-2	CASSPGRGSYGYTF
15	TRBV5-1	TRBJ2-6	CASSLQSTGANVLTF
12	TRBV4-1	TRBJ2-5	CASRGGRETQYF
15	TRBV12-3/TRBV12-4	TRBJ2-1	CASSFGGGLYNEQFF
11	TRBV28	TRBJ1-4	CASSFGTETFF
13	TRBV7-9	TRBJ2-1	CASSLRSTVWQFF
13	TRBV28	TRBJ2-1	CASSLGTQGWQFF
15	TRBV5-1	TRBJ2-5	CASRTGTAGEETQYF
14	TRBV7-2	TRBJ1-1	CASSLASEHTEAFF
17	TRBV27	TRBJ2-7	CASSLRSGGVSHYEQYF
14	TRBV2	TRBJ2-1	CASRALPLVLEQFF
13	TRBV5-1	TRBJ1-2	CASSDPDNYGYTF
13	TRBV29-1	TRBJ2-3	CSVEQGATDTQYF
14	TRBV6-2/TRBV6-3	TRBJ2-2	CASSYGIRTGELFF
14	TRBV6-2/TRBV6-3	TRBJ2-4	CASSGAQAKNIQYF
12	TRBV5-1	TRBJ1-1	CASRRGSTEAFF